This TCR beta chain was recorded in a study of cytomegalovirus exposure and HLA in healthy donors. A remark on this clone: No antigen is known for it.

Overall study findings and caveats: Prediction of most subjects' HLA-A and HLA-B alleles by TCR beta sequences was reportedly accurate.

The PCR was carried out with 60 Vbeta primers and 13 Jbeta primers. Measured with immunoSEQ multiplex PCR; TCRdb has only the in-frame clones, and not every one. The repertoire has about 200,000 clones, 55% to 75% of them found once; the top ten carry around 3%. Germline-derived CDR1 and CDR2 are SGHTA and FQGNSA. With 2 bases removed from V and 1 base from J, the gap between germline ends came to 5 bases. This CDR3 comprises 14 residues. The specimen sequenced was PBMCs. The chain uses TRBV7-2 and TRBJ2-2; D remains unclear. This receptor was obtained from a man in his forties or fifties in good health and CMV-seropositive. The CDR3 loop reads CASSLLQNTGELFF. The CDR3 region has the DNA TGTGCCAGCAGCTTATTACAGAACACCGGGGAGCTGTTTTTT.